The 2 T cell receptor beta chains below all came from one sample that was sequenced in a study of shared clonotypes between healthy human individuals. CD45RO-negative cells were positively selected for CCR7, leaving out terminally differentiated effector memory CD45RA+ cells. Sequencing used immunoSEQ multiplex PCR; TCRdb keeps in-frame clones, though not all of them. The sample has about 870,000 clones, 80% to 95% seen once; the top ten hold about 25%. The specimen sequenced was naive CD8+ T cells sorted from blood. Every receptor here comes from a man aged 30 to 45 in good health.

The V and J genes are TRBV2 and TRBJ1-5, with D perhaps TRBD1 (5 bases). Trimming left V 2 bases short and J 2 bases short, with 7 bases between. Germline-derived CDR1 and CDR2 are SNHLY and FYNNEI. This CDR3 region has 14 residues. This CDR3 reads CASSESQGNQPQHF. In DNA, the CDR3 is TGTGCCAGCAGTGAATCACAGGGCAATCAGCCCCAGCATTTT.

The genes are TRBV7-8 and TRBJ2-7, with D perhaps matching TRBD2 (5 bases). V lost 5 bases, J lost 0 bases, and 11 bases lay in between. Germline-derived CDR1 and CDR2 are SGHVS and FQNEAQ. The CDR3 covers 14 residues. CDR3 in amino acids: CASSGSSVSYEQYF. Here the CDR3 DNA reads TGTGCCAGCAGCGGGAGTAGCGTCTCCTACGAGCAGTACTTC.